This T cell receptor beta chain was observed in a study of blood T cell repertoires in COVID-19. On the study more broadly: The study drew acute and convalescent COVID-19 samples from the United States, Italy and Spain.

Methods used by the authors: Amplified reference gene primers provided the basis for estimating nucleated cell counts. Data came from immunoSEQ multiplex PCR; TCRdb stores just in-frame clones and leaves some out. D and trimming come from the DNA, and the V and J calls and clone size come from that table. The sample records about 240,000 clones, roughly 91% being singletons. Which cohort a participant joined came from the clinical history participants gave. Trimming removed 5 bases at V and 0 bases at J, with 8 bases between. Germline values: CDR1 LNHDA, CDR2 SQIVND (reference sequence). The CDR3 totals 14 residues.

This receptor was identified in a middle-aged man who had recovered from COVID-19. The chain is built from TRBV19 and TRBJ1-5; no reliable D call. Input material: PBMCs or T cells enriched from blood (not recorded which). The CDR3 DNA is TGTGCCAGTAGTGGAGTCGATAGCAATCAGCCCCAGCATTTT. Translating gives CASSGVDSNQPQHF.